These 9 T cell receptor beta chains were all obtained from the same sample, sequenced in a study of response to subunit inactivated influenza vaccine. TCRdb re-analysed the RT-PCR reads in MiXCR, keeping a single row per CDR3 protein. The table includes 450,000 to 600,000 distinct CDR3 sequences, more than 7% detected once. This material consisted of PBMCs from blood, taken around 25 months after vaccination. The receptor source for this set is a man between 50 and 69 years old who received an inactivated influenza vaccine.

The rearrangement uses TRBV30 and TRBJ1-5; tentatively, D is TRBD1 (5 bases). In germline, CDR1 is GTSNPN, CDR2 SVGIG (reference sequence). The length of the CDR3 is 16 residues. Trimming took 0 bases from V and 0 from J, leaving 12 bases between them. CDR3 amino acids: CAWSVGVSVSNQPQHF. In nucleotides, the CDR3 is TGTGCCTGGAGTGTAGGGGTCAGCGTTAGCAATCAGCCCCAGCATTTT.

The CDR3 sequence is CSARLAGDPYQETQYF. The CDR3 coding sequence is TGCAGTGCCCGACTAGCGGGAGACCCTTACCAAGAGACCCAGTACTTC. The chain employs TRBV20-1 and TRBJ2-5, with 12 bases identical to TRBD2. V gave up 6 bases and J gave up 0 bases; unmatched junction bases: 8. Germline V gene sequence: CDR1 DFQATT, CDR2 SNEGSKA (reference sequence). The CDR3 length is 16 residues.

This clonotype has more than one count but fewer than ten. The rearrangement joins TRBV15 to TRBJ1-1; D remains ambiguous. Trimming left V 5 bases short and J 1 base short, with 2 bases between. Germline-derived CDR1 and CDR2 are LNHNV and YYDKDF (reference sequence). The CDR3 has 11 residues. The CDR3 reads CATSWNTEAFF. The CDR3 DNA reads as TGTGCCACCAGCTGGAACACTGAAGCTTTCTTT. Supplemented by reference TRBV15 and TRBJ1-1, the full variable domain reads DAMVIQNPRYQVTQFGKPVTLSCSQTLNHNVMYWYQQKSSQAPKLLFHYYDKDFNNEADTPDNFQSRRPNTSFCFLDIRSPGLGDTAMYLCATSWNTEAFFGQGTRLTVV.

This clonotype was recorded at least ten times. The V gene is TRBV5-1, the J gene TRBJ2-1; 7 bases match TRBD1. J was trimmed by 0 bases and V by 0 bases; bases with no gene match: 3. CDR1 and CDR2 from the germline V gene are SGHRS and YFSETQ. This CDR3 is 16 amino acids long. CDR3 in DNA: TGCGCCAGCAGCTTGGGACAGGGATTCTCCTACAATGAGCAGTTCTTC. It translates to CASSLGQGFSYNEQFF.

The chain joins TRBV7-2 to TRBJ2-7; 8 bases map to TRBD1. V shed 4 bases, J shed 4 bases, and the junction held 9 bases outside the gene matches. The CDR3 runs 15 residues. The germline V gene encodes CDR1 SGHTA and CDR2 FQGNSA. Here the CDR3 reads CASSYRTGPSYEQYF. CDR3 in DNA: TGTGCCAGCAGCTACCGGACAGGGCCTAGTTACGAGCAGTACTTC.

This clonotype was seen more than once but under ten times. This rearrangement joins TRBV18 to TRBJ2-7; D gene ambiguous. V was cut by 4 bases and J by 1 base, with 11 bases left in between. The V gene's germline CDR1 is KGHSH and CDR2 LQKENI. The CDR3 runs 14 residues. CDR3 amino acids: CASSRVSLSYEQYF. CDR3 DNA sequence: TGTGCCAGCTCACGCGTCTCGTTATCCTACGAGCAGTACTTC.

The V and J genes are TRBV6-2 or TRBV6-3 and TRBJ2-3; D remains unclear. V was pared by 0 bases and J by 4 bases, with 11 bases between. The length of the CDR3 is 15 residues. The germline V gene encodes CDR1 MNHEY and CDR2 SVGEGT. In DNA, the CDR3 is TGTGCCAGCAGTTACTCTGATTTGCTGCCAGATACGCAGTATTTT. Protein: CASSYSDLLPDTQYF.

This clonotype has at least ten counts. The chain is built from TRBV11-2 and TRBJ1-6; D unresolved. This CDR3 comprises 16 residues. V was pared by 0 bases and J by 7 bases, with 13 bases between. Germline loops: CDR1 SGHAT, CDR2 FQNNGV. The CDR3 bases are TGTGCCAGCAGCTTAGATCGGTGGGGATACAATTCACCCCTCCACTTT. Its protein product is CASSLDRWGYNSPLHF.

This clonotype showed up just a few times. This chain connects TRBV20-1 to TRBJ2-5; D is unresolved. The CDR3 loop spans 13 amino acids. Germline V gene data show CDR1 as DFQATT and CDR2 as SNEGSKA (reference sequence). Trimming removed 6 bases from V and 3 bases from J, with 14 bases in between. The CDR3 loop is CSARSAREETQYF. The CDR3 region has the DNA TGCAGTGCCCGCTCGGCCAGAGAAGAGACCCAGTACTTC.